The present T cell receptor (beta chain) was sequenced within a study of blood T cell repertoires in COVID-19 (dated by TCRdb to about 2020). Regarding the study in general: Samples from collaborators originated in the United States, Italy and Spain and spanned both the acute and convalescent phases of COVID-19. The prospective study material was composed of cDNA or gDNA derived from T cells, B-cell-depleted T cells, or PBMCs. Deeply sampled blood TCRbeta repertoires from subjects exposed to, actively infected with, or recovered from COVID-19 were included in the dataset. The repertoires were made available in a free public database intended to serve as a resource for research on the immune response to SARS-CoV-2. The samples were drawn from two sources: the first 160 participants of the ongoing ImmuneRACE study, and some 1,300 subjects contributed by 6 global collaborators. A de-identified subject ID, COVID-19 status, age in years and sex were almost always included in the sample metadata. Where available, HLA class I and class II types were taken from metadata supplied by the sample provider and were not determined by assay-based typing.

The immunoSEQ Assay, a bias-controlled multiplex PCR, was used to amplify TCRbeta CDR3 regions from genomic DNA. The authors' analysis ran thus. The number of nucleated cells in each sample was estimated by amplification of reference gene primers within the assay. Sequence reads were collapsed and filtered to measure the absolute abundance of every unique TCRbeta CDR3 rearrangement. For each sample, productive Simpson clonality was calculated by taking the square root of Simpson's diversity index across productive rearrangements. The immuneACCESS repertoire file appears here via TCRdb, limited to in-frame rearrangements. These files lack a portion of the clones; in checked studies, under half of the deficit traces to unresolved V genes, and the cause of the others is not known. V and J calls and clone size are copied from that table; D and trimming were computed from the DNA. This sample has roughly 30,000 clones in its table, and about 89% of those were observed once. Roughly 3.5% of the sample comes from the top ten.

Collaborating institutions collected whole blood in K2EDTA tubes following their own protocols. For TCRbeta analysis, collaborator samples were shipped as frozen whole blood, as isolated PBMCs, or as DNA extracted from either sample type. On this clone itself: What this receptor recognizes is not known. Base quality data are lacking; no much larger clone is found one base away.

Results the study describes overall, beyond this receptor: Clinical and demographic metadata were provided uncurated, with the amount varying by source and participant.

The TCR sequence derives from a human donor in a cohort sampled during active COVID-19. The sample comprised peripheral blood.

The bases are TGTGCCAGCAGGCATCGGGACTCCGGGGGAGAGACCCAGTACTTC. Translation gives CASRHRDSGGETQYF. The chain couples TRBV3-1 (or the pseudogene TRBV3-2) to TRBJ2-5; tentative D gene TRBD2, with 6 bases matching. CDR1 and CDR2 (LGHDT, YNNKEL) derive from the germline V gene (reference sequence). From its cysteine to its phenylalanine, the CDR3 spans 15 amino acids. The retained sequence is limited to the CDR3, 45 bases, with the frame set at the first base. Trimming takes 6 bases from V and 4 bases from J, and the germline ends sit 18 bases apart.